This is a list of T cell receptor beta chains from one sample in a study of beta chain features in type 1 diabetes. Libraries were prepared by immunoSEQ multiplex PCR; TCRdb keeps only in-frame clonotypes and omits some of them. The table has about 330,000 clones, 11% seen once. Sequenced: naive CD4+ T cells from blood. These receptors were taken from a woman aged 25-40 years in good health. Each CDR3 is given with its conserved first and last residue. D genes are given only for firm matches. The size of a clone is reported for some rows only, either as once, few or many, or as a class for expanded clones.

CDR3aa	CDR3nt	v_gene	j_gene	d_gene	abundance
CASSLERGRAYEQYF	TGTGCCAGCAGCTTAGAGAGGGGGAGGGCCTACGAGCAGTACTTC	TRBV7-2	TRBJ2-7	NA	NA
CAWEQGTYEQYF	TGTGCCTGGGAACAGGGTACCTACGAGCAGTACTTC	TRBV30	TRBJ2-7	NA	few
CASSLNPLAGLSGEQYF	TGTGCCAGCAGCTTAAACCCTCTAGCGGGCCTTTCGGGCGAGCAGTACTTC	TRBV7-3	TRBJ2-7	TRBD2	NA
CASSTGQQETQYF	TGTGCCAGCTCAACAGGACAGCAAGAGACCCAGTACTTC	TRBV18	TRBJ2-5	NA	NA
CASSTGTSGIGFEQFF	TGTGCCAGCAGCACCGGGACTAGCGGGATAGGCTTTGAGCAGTTCTTC	TRBV13	TRBJ2-1	TRBD2	few
CASNYQGDSGNTIYF	TGTGCCAGCAATTATCAGGGGGACTCTGGAAACACCATATATTTT	TRBV9	TRBJ1-3	TRBD1	few
CASSVQGIRQGTQYF	TGTGCCAGTAGCGTCCAGGGGATCCGCCAAGGGACCCAGTACTTC	TRBV19	TRBJ2-5	NA	few
CASSPRTGDIYEQYF	TGCGCCAGCAGTCCGAGGACAGGGGACATCTACGAGCAGTACTTC	TRBV23-1	TRBJ2-7	TRBD1	few
CASSPRAGVETQYF	TGTGCCAGCTCACCACGGGCAGGGGTCGAGACCCAGTACTTC	TRBV18	TRBJ2-5	NA	NA
CAWSDWTSGRTTLRASGDTGELFF	TGTGCCTGGAGTGACTGGACTAGCGGGAGGACCACACTCAGAGCGAGCGGGGACACCGGGGAGCTGTTTTTT	TRBV30	TRBJ2-2	TRBD2	NA
CASGSGRTEAFF	TGTGCTAGTGGTTCGGGGAGAACTGAAGCTTTCTTT	TRBV12-5	TRBJ1-1	NA	few
CASSLPGKGMYEQYF	TGTGCCAGCAGCCTACCGGGGAAAGGGATGTACGAGCAGTACTTC	TRBV5-4	TRBJ2-7	NA	few
CASKVGQTQQETQYF	TGTGCCAGTAAAGTTGGGCAGACACAACAAGAGACCCAGTACTTC	TRBV19	TRBJ2-5	NA	few
CASSRDSSGANVLTF	TGTGCCAGCAGTCGGGACAGCTCTGGGGCCAACGTCCTGACTTTC	TRBV2	TRBJ2-6	TRBD1	NA
CASSLSLFSGAGKTQYF	TGTGCCAGCAGTTTATCCCTCTTTAGCGGGGCGGGGAAGACCCAGTACTTC	TRBV28	TRBJ2-5	TRBD2	few
CASSYSTSGSTDTQYF	TGTGCCAGCAGTTACTCGACTAGCGGGAGCACAGATACGCAGTATTTT	TRBV6-6	TRBJ2-3	TRBD2	NA
CASSLGAGGLYEQYF	TGTGCCAGCAGCTTAGGGGCAGGGGGCCTCTACGAGCAGTACTTC	TRBV5-6	TRBJ2-7	TRBD1	few
CASSLTGTNEKLFF	TGTGCCAGCAGCTTAACGGGAACTAATGAAAAACTGTTTTTT	TRBV7-2	TRBJ1-4	NA	NA
CASSARLAGDNEQFF	TGTGCCAGCAGCGCCCGACTAGCGGGGGACAATGAGCAGTTCTTC	TRBV7-3	TRBJ2-1	TRBD2	few
CASSLTGLNGDRYF	TGTGCCAGCAGCTTAACTGGGCTAAACGGGGATAGGTATTTT	TRBV13	TRBJ2-3	NA	few
CASKTGMETQYF	TGTGCCAGCAAGACAGGAATGGAGACCCAGTACTTC	TRBV2	TRBJ2-5	NA	few
CASSPWDTSYEQYF	TGTGCCAGCTCACCTTGGGACACCTCCTACGAGCAGTACTTC	TRBV18	TRBJ2-7	NA	NA
CASSRDRVVNEQFF	TGTGCCAGCAGCAGGGACAGGGTAGTCAATGAGCAGTTCTTC	TRBV5-4	TRBJ2-1	TRBD1	few
CASSLVPFSGANVLTF	TGCGCCAGCAGCTTGGTTCCGTTCTCTGGGGCCAACGTCCTGACTTTC	TRBV5-1	TRBJ2-6	NA	few
CASSPRQGVSYEQYF	TGTGCCAGCAGTCCCCGACAGGGGGTCTCCTACGAGCAGTACTTC	TRBV6-5	TRBJ2-7	TRBD1	few
CASSTRTAEAFF	TGTGCCAGTAGTACCCGGACAGCTGAAGCTTTCTTT	TRBV19	TRBJ1-1	NA	few
CASSALELAGYEQYF	TGTGCCAGTTCAGCATTGGAACTAGCGGGGTACGAGCAGTACTTC	TRBV6-5	TRBJ2-7	TRBD2	few
CASSLAEIYNEQFF	TGTGCCAGTAGTTTAGCGGAGATCTACAATGAGCAGTTCTTC	TRBV19	TRBJ2-1	NA	few
CASSQIVGQNNQPQHF	TGTGCCAGCAGCCAAATTGTGGGGCAGAACAATCAGCCCCAGCATTTT	TRBV16	TRBJ1-5	NA	few